A selection of T cell receptor beta chains follows, all from one sample in a study of shared clonotypes between healthy human individuals. Clones were sequenced by immunoSEQ multiplex PCR, and TCRdb holds only the in-frame ones, with some missing. The sample has about 2.5 million clones, around 90% seen once. Sequenced: naive CD4+ T cells from PBMCs. The receptors originated from a man aged 18 to 35 in good health. Some clones in this sample may be carry-over from other donors' samples. Both conserved end residues are part of each CDR3. Size is omitted from some rows. Given values are once, few, many or a class for expanded clones.

V: TRBV10-3; size: NA; CDR3: CAIKGQFSGNTIYF
V: TRBV25-1; size: NA; CDR3: CASGRLAGSSYNEQFF
V: TRBV9; size: NA; CDR3: CASSVDRYGYTF
V: TRBV27; size: once; CDR3: CASSLSGRGLEGYTF
V: TRBV29-1; size: NA; CDR3: CSVDFNYGYTF
V: TRBV25-1; size: NA; CDR3: CASSDRLGTQYF
V: TRBV7-9; size: NA; CDR3: CASSLEGRAYGYTF
V: TRBV9; size: NA; CDR3: CASSEGPRSTTYNEQFF
V: TRBV7-2; size: NA; CDR3: CASSLDGRAGGEQFF
V: TRBV28; size: NA; CDR3: CASSFQDRANYGYTF
V: TRBV10-3; size: NA; CDR3: CAISGRQGETEAFF
V: TRBV5-4; size: NA; CDR3: CASSQSGRRPSSTDTQYF
V: TRBV27; size: NA; CDR3: CASSTLGVEGNTEAFF
V: TRBV28; size: NA; CDR3: CASSLSRGPRVNTIYF
V: TRBV25-1; size: NA; CDR3: CASSDKGGGYTF
V: TRBV11-1; size: few; CDR3: CASSLEQTNTEAFF
V: TRBV6-1; size: NA; CDR3: CASSAQGTGLGSDTQYF
V: TRBV5-8; size: NA; CDR3: CASSSVDRGRKNIQYF
V: TRBV7-3; size: NA; CDR3: CASSLRSRANIGELFF
V: TRBV5-1; size: NA; CDR3: CASSNGHFYEQYF
V: TRBV10-1; size: NA; CDR3: CASRDPGQGKPETQYF
V: TRBV2; size: NA; CDR3: CASSTLFLGTSDYEQYF
V: TRBV5-1; size: NA; CDR3: CASSLEGGYTF
V: TRBV11-2; size: NA; CDR3: CASSLEARGTEAFF
V: TRBV18; size: NA; CDR3: CASSRGAGRSGYTF